The clone carrying this T cell receptor (beta chain) was seen a handful of times. These data are taken from a study of blood T cell repertoires in COVID-19. Study as a whole: COVID-19 samples, acute and convalescent, were from the United States, Italy and Spain. PBMCs, B-cell-depleted T cells, or T cells provided the cDNA or gDNA that made up the material.

In the authors' methods: Quantification of nucleated cells was approximated via reference gene primer amplification. The table came from immunoSEQ multiplex PCR; TCRdb's copy has only in-frame clones and leaves some out. Clonal size and the V and J genes are those of that table, whereas D and trimming came from the DNA. Of 300,000 to 350,000 clones in the sample, about four fifths were seen once. Germline values: CDR1 SGHNT, CDR2 YENEEA. Trimming pared 5 bases from V and 0 bases from J, leaving 14 bases between. The CDR3 spans 17 residues. The sample taken for sequencing was peripheral blood. The V and J genes are TRBV11-3 and TRBJ1-6, with D unclear. The TCR was taken from a young man with active or convalescent COVID-19. CDR3 residues: CASSRRDSSSYNSPLHF. CDR3 nucleotide sequence: TGTGCCAGCAGCCGCCGGGATTCCAGCTCCTATAATTCACCCCTCCACTTT.